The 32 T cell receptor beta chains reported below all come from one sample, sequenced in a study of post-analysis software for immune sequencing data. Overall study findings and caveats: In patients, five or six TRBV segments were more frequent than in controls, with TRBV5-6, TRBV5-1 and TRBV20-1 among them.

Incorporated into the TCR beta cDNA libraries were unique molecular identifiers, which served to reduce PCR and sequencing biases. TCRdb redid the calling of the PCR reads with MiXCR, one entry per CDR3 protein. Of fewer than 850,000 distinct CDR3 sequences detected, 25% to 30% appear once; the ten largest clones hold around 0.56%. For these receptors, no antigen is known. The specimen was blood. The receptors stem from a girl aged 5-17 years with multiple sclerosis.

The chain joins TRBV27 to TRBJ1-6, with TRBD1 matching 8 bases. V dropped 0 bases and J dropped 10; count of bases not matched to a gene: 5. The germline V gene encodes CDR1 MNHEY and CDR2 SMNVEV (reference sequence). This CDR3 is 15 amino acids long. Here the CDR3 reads CASSLSPRGQSPLHF. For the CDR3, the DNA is TGTGCCAGCAGTTTATCCCCCAGGGGGCAATCACCCCTCCACTTT.

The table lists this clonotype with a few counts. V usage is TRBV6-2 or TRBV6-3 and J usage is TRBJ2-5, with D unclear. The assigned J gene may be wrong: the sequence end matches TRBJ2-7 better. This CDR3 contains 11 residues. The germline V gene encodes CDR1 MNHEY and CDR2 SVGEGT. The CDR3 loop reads CASVNLNEQYF. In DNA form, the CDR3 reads TGTGCCAGCGTAAATCTCAACGAGCAGTACTTC.

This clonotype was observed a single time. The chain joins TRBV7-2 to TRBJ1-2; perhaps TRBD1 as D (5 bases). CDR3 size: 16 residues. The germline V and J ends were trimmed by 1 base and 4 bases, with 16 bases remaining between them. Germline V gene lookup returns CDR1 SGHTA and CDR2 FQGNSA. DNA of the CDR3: TGTGCCAGCAGCTTAGTAGGGAGACAGAGTCCCTATGGCTACACCTTC. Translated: CASSLVGRQSPYGYTF.

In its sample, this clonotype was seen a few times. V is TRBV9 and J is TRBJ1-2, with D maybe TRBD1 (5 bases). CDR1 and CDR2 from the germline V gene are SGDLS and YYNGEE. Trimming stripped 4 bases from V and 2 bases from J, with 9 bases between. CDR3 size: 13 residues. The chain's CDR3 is CASSPNRNYGYTF. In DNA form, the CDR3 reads TGTGCCAGCAGCCCCAACAGGAACTATGGCTACACCTTC.

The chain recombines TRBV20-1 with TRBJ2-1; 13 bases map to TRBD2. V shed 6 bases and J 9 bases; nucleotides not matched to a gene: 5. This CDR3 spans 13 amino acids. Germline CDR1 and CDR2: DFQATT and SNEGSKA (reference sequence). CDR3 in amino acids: CSAGLAGAGEQFF. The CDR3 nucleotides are TGCAGTGCCGGACTAGCGGGAGCGGGTGAGCAGTTCTTC.

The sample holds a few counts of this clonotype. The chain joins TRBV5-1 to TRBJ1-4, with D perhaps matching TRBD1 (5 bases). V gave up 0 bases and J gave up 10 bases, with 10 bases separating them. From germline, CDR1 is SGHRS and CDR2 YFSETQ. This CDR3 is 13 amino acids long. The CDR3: CASSLAGTGKLFF. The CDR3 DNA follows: TGCGCCAGCAGCTTGGCCGGGACGGGAAAACTGTTTTTT. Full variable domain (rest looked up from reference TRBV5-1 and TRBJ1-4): KAGVTQTPRYLIKTRGQQVTLSCSPISGHRSVSWYQQTPGQGLQFLFEYFSETQRNKGNFPGRFSGRQFSNSRSEMNVSTLELGDSALYLCASSLAGTGKLFFGSGTQLSVL.

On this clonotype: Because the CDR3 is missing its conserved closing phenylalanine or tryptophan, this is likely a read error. CDR3 coding DNA: TGTGCCAGCAGTGGGGGACAGATAGGAAATCAGCCCCAGCATTTG. Translated: CASSGGQIGNQPQHL. This sequence joins TRBV2 and TRBJ1-5, with 7 nucleotides matching TRBD1. Germline V gives CDR1 SNHLY, CDR2 FYNNEI. After removal of 4 bases from V and 4 bases from J, the junction contained 7 bases not matched to a gene. The CDR3 consists of 15 residues.

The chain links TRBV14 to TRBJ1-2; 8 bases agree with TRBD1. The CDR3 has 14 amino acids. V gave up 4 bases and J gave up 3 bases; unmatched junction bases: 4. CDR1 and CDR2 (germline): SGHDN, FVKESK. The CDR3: CASSPTTGDYGYTF. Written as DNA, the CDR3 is TGTGCCAGCAGCCCAACGACAGGGGACTATGGCTACACCTTC.

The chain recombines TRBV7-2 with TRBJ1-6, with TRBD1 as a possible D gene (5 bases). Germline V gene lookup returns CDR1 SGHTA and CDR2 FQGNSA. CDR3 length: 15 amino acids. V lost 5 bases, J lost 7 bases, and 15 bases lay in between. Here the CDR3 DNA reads TGTGCCAGCAGCGAGCAGGGTATTTGGAATTCACCCCTCCACTTT. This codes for CASSEQGIWNSPLHF.

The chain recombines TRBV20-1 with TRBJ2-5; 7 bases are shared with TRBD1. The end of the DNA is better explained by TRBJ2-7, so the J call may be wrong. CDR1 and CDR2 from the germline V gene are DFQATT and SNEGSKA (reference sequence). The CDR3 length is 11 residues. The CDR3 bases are TGCAGTGCGAGGGGGCTCGACGAGCAGTACTTC. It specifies CSARGLDEQYF.

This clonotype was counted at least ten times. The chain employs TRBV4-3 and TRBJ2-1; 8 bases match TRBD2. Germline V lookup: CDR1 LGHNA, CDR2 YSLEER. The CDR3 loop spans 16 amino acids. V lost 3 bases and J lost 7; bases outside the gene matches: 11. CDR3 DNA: TGCGCCAGCAGCCAGGACTTACTAGCGGTTAAGAATGAGCAGTTCTTC. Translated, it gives CASSQDLLAVKNEQFF.

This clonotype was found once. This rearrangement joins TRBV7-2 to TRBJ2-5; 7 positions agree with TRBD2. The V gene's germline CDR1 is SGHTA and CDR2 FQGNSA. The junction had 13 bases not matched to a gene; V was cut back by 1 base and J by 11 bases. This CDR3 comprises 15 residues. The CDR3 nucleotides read TGTGCCAGCAGCTTAGATTCGAGCGGGGCGAATGAGCAGTACTTC. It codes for CASSLDSSGANEQYF.

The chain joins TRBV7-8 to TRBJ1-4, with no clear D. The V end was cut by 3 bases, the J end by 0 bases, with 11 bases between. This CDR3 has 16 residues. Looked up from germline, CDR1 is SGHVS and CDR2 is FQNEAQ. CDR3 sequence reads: CASSFNQLPTNEKLFF. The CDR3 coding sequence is TGTGCCAGCAGCTTTAATCAGCTCCCAACTAATGAAAAACTGTTTTTT.

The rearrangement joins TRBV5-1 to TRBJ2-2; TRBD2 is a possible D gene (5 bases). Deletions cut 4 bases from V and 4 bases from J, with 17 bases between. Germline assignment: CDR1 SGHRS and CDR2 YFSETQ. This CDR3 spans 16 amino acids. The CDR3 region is CASSPDVSGFTGELFF. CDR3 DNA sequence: TGCGCCAGCAGCCCGGATGTAAGCGGATTCACCGGGGAGCTGTTTTTT.

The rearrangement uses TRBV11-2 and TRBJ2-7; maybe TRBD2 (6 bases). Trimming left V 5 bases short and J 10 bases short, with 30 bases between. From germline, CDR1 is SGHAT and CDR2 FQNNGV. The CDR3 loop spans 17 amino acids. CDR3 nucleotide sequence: TGTGCCAGCAGCCCCCCCTCGGGAGCGGTTTCGATAGAGGCCCAGTACTTC. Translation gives CASSPPSGAVSIEAQYF.

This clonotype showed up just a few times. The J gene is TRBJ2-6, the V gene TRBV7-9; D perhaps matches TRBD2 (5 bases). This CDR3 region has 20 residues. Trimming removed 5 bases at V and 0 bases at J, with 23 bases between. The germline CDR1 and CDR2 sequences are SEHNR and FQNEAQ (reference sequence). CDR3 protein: CASSRRGDTSLISGANVLTF. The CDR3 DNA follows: TGTGCCAGCAGCCGCCGGGGAGACACCAGCCTAATCTCTGGGGCCAACGTCCTGACTTTC.

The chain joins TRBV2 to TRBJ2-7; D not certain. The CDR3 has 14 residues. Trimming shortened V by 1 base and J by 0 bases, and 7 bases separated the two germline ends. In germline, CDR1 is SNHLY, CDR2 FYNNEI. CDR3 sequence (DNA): TGTGCCAGCAGTGAAGTCGACGGCTCCTACGAGCAGTACTTC. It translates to CASSEVDGSYEQYF.

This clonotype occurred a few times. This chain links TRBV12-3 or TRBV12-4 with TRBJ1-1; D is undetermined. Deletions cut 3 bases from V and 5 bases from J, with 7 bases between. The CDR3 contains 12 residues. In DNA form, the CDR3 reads TGTGCCAGCAGTTTTGGCCCAACTGAAGCTTTCTTT. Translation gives CASSFGPTEAFF.

The CDR3 region has the DNA TGTGCCAGCAGCAGTCTGACAGGTTTTAACACTGAAGCTTTCTTT. Its translation: CASSSLTGFNTEAFF. The chain couples TRBV9 to TRBJ1-1; D possibly corresponds to TRBD1 (6 bases). With 4 bases removed from V and 2 bases from J, the gap between germline ends came to 15 bases. There are 15 residues in the CDR3. Germline V lookup: CDR1 SGDLS, CDR2 YYNGEE. The full variable domain, with the rest looked up from reference TRBV9 and TRBJ1-1, is DSGVTQTPKHLITATGQRVTLRCSPRSGDLSVYWYQQSLDQGLQFLIQYYNGEERAKGNILERFSAQQFPDLHSELNLSSLELGDSALYFCASSSLTGFNTEAFFGQGTRLTVV.

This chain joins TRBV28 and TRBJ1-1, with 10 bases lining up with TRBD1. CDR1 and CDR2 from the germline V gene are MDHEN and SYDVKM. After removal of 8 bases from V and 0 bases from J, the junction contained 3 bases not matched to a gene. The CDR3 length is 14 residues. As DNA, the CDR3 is TGTGCCAGCGGTGGGACAGGGGTGAACACTGAAGCTTTCTTT. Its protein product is CASGGTGVNTEAFF.

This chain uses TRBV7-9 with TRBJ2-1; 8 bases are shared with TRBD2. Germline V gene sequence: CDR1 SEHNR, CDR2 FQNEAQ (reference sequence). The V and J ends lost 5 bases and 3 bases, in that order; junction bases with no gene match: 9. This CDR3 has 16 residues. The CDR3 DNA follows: TGTGCCAGCAGCCCCCCCTCCGGGGGGGACTACAATGAGCAGTTCTTC. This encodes CASSPPSGGDYNEQFF.

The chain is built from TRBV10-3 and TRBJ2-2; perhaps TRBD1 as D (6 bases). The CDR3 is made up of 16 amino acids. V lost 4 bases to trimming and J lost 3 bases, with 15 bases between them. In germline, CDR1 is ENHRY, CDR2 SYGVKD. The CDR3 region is CAISGTGTRDTGELFF. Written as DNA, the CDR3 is TGTGCCATCAGTGGAACAGGGACGAGGGACACCGGGGAGCTGTTTTTT.

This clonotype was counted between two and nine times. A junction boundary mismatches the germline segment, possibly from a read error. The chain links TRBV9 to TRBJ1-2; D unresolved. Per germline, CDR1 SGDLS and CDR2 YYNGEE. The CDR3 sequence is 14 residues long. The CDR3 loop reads CASNVSPENYGYTF. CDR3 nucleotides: TGTGCCAGCAACGTATCCCCAGAGAACTATGGCTACACCTTC.

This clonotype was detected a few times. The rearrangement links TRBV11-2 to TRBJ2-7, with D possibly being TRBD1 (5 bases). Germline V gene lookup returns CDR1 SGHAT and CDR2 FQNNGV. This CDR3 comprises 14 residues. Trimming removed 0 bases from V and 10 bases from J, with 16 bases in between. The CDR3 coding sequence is TGTGCCAGCAGCTTAGATTGGGGCCCCCAAGACCAGTACTTC. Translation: CASSLDWGPQDQYF. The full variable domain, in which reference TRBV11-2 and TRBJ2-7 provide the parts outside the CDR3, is EAGVAQSPRYKIIEKRQSVAFWCNPISGHATLYWYQQILGQGPKLLIQFQNNGVVDDSQLPKDRFSAERLKGVDSTLKIQPAKLEDSAVYLCASSLDWGPQDQYFGPGTRLTVT.

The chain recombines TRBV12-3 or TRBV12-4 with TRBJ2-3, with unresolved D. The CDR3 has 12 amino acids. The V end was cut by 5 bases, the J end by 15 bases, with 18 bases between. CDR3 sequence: CASSVSEDTEYF. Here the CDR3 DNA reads TGTGCCAGCAGTGTCAGTGAAGATACGGAATATTTT.

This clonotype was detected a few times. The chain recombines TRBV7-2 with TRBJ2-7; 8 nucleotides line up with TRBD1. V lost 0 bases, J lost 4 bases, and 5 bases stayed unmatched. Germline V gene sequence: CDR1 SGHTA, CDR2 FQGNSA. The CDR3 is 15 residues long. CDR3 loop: CASSLAAGGKYEQYF. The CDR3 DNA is TGTGCCAGCAGCTTAGCGGCAGGGGGCAAGTACGAGCAGTACTTC.

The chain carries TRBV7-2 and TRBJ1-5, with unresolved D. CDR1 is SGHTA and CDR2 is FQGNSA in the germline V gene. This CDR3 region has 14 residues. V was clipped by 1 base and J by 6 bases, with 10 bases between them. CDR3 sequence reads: CASSLGPGGQPQHF. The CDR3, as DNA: TGTGCCAGCAGCTTAGGACCTGGCGGTCAGCCCCAGCATTTT.

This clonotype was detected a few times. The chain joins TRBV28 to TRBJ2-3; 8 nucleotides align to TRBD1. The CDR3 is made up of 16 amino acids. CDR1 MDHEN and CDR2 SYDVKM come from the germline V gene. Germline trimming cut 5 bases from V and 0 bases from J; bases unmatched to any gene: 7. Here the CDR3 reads CASSPRTGMSTDTQYF. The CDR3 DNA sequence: TGTGCCAGCAGTCCCCGGACAGGGATGAGCACAGATACGCAGTATTTT.

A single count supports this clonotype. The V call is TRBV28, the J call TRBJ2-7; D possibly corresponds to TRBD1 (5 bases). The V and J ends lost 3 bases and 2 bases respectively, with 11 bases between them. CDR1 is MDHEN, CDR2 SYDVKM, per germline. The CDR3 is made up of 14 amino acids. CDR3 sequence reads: CASSFARAPYEQYF. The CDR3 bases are TGTGCCAGCAGTTTCGCCAGGGCTCCCTACGAGCAGTACTTC.

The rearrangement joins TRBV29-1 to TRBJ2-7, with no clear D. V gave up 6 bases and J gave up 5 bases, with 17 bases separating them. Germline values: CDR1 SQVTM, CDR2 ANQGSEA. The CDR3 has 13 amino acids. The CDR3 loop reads CSVRRSRQHEQYF. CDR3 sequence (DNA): TGCAGCGTCCGCCGGTCCAGGCAACACGAGCAGTACTTC.

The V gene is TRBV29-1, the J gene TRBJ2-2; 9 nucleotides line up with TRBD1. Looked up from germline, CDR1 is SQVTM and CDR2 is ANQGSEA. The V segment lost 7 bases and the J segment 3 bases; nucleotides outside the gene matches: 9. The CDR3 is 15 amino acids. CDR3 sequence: CSAGRDRVDTGELFF. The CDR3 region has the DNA TGCAGCGCCGGCCGGGACAGGGTGGACACCGGGGAGCTGTTTTTT.

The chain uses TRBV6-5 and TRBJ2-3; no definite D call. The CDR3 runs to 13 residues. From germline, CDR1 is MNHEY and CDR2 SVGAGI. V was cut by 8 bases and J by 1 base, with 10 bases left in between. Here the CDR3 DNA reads TGTGCCAGCTCCGCCTTGCGCACAGATACGCAGTATTTT. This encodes CASSALRTDTQYF.